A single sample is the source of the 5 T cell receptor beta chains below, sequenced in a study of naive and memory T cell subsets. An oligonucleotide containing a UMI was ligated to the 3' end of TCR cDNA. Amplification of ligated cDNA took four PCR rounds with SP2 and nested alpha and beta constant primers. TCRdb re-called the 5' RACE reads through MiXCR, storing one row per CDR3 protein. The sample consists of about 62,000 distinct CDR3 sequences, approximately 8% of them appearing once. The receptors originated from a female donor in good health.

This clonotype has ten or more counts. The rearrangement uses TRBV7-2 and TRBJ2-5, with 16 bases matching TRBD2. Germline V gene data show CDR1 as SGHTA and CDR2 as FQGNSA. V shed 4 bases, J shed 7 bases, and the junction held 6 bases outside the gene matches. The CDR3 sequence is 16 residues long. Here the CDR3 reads CASSSGLAGGPGTQYF. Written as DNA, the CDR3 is TGTGCCAGCAGCTCGGGACTAGCGGGAGGGCCCGGGACCCAGTACTTC.

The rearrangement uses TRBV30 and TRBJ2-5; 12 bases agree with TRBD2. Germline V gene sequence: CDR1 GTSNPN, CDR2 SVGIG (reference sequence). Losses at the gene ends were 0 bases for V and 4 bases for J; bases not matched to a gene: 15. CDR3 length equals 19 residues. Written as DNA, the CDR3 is TGTGCCTGGAGTGTACGGGGAGCGCTAGCGGGAGGGCCGATAGAGACCCAGTACTTC. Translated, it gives CAWSVRGALAGGPIETQYF.

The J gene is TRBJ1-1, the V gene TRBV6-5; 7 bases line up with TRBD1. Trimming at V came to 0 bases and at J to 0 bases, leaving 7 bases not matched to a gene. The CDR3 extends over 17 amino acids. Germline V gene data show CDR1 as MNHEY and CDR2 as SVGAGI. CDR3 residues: CASSYSRGQHLNTEAFF. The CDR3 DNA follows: TGTGCCAGCAGTTACTCTCGGGGACAGCATTTGAACACTGAAGCTTTCTTT.

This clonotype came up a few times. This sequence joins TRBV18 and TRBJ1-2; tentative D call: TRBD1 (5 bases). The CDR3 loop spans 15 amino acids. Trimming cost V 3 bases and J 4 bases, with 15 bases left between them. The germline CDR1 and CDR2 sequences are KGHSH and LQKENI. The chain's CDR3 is CASSPDLGGTYGYTF. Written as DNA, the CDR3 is TGTGCCAGCTCACCGGATTTGGGGGGAACCTATGGCTACACCTTC.

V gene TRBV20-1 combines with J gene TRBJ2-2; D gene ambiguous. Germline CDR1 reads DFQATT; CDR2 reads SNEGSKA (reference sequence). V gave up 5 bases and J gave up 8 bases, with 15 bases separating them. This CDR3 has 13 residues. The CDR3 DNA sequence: TGCAGTGCTCTTAGGTGGCGATCAGGGGAGCTGTTTTTT. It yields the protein CSALRWRSGELFF.